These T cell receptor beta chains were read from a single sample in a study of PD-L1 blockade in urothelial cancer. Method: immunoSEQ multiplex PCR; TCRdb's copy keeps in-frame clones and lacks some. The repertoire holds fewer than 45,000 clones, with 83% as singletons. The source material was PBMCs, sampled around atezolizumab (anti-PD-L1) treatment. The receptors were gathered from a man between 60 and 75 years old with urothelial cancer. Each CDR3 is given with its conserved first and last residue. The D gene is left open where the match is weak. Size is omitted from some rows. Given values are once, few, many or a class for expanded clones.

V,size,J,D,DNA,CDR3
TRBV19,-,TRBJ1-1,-,TGTGCCAGTAGTATCGACTGGGACACTGAAGCTTTCTTT,CASSIDWDTEAFF
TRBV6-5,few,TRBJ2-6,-,TGTGCCAGCAGCCTACTGAGCTCTGGGGCCAACGTCCTGACTTTC,CASSLLSSGANVLTF
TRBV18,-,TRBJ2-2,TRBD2,TGTGCCAGCTCACCCTCTAGCGGGGACACCGGGGAGCTGTTTTTT,CASSPSSGDTGELFF
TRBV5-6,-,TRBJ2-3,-,TGTGCCAGCGGATCGGTAGTAACAGATACTAGCACAGATACGCAGTATTTT,CASGSVVTDTSTDTQYF
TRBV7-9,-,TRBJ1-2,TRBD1,TGTGCCAGCAGCCAGGGACAGGGAGTAAGCTATGGCTACACCTTC,CASSQGQGVSYGYTF
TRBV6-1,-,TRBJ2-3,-,TGTGCCAGCAGGAGGGAAGGCACAGATACGCAGTATTTT,CASRREGTDTQYF
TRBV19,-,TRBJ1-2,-,TGTGCCAGTAGTACGTACACCCCCGGGACATACAACTATGGCTACACCTTC,CASSTYTPGTYNYGYTF
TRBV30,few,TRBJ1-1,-,TGTGCCTGGAGTGTGAACGGTCACACTGAAGCTTTCTTT,CAWSVNGHTEAFF
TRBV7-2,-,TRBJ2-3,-,TGTGCCAGCAGCCAAGCCTGGGATACGCAGTATTTT,CASSQAWDTQYF
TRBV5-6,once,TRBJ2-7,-,TGTGCCAGCAGCTTAGGAGCCAAAGGCAAGCAGTACTTC,CASSLGAKGKQYF
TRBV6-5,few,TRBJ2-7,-,TGTGCCAGCAGTTACGCGGCCGACTACGAGCAGTACTTC,CASSYAADYEQYF
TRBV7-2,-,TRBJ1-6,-,TGTGCCAGCAGCTTAGGCGCGGGAAATACTTATAATTCACCCCTCCACTTT,CASSLGAGNTYNSPLHF
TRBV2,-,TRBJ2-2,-,TGTGCCAGCAGTTTGGTGGAGACCGGGGAGCTGTTTTTT,CASSLVETGELFF
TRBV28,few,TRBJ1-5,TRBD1,TGTGCCAGCAGTTCGCCATCGACCCCCTTCTTCGGGGGACAGGGCCAGCCCCAGCATTTT,CASSSPSTPFFGGQGQPQHF
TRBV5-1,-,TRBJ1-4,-,TGCGCCAGCAGGCTAAATGAAAAACTGTTTTTT,CASRLNEKLFF
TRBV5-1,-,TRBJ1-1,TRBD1,TGCGCCAGCAGCATCGGACAGGGGGGCACTGAAGCTTTCTTT,CASSIGQGGTEAFF
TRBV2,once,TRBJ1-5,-,TGTGCCAGCAGTGGAGTAGGGGAAAGTCAGCCCCAGCATTTT,CASSGVGESQPQHF
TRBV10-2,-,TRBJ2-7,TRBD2,TGCGCCAGCGGGCAGGGACTAACCTACGAGCAGTACTTC,CASGQGLTYEQYF
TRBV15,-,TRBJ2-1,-,TGTGCCACCAGCAGAGACAGACTAGGGGAGACGAATGAGCAGTTCTTC,CATSRDRLGETNEQFF
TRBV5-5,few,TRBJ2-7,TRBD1,TGTGCCAGCAGCCCACAGGGGCCCTCCTACGAGCAGTACTTC,CASSPQGPSYEQYF
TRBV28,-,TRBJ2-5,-,TGTGCCAGCGGAGACTTGCAACGTGCAGAGACCCAGTACTTC,CASGDLQRAETQYF
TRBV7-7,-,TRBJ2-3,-,TGTGCTAGCAGCTTATCTACAGGGAGCACAGATACGCAGTATTTT,CASSLSTGSTDTQYF
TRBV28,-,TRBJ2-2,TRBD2,TGTGCCAGCAGTTTCGGACTAGCGGGAGGGAACACCGGGGAGCTGTTTTTT,CASSFGLAGGNTGELFF
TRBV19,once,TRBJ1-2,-,TGTGCCAGTAGCACACAGGAGGGGAGATTCTACACCTTC,CASSTQEGRFYTF
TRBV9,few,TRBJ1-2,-,TGTGCCAGCAGCGCCCGGGACACCTATGGCTACACCTTC,CASSARDTYGYTF
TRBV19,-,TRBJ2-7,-,TGTGCCAGTAGTATTTCCCATTTGGGCCAGTACGAGCAGTACTTC,CASSISHLGQYEQYF
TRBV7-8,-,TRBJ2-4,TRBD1,TGTGCCAGCAGCTTTTCTTGGGACAGGGTGGCCAAAAACATTCAGTACTTC,CASSFSWDRVAKNIQYF
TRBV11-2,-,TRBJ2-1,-,TGTGCCAGCAGCTTAGAAGGGCAGCGGGTAAATGAGCAGTTCTTC,CASSLEGQRVNEQFF
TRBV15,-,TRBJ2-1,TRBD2,TGTGCCACCAGCGGGGGGGGACTCTCCTACAATGAGCAGTTCTTC,CATSGGGLSYNEQFF
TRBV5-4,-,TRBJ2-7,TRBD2,TGTGCCAGCAGCTCAGGACTAGCGGTCTACGAGCAGTACTTC,CASSSGLAVYEQYF
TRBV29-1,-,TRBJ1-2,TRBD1,TGCAGCGTCGGTCCGGGACAGACACGCTATGGCTACACCTTC,CSVGPGQTRYGYTF
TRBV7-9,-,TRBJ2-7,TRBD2,TGTGCCAGCAGCTTAGAGGGTGGACACGGGGGGAAGCAGTACTTC,CASSLEGGHGGKQYF
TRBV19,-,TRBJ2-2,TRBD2,TGTGCCAGTCTGAGTAGGGCTAGCGGAACCGGGGAGCTGTTTTTT,CASLSRASGTGELFF
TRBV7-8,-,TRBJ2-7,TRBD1,TGTGCCAGCAGCTTTAGGGGGCAGGGCAACGAGCAGTACTTC,CASSFRGQGNEQYF
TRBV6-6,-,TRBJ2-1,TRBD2,TGTGCCAGCGCTTATCGGGGGGGTGAGCAGTTCTTC,CASAYRGGEQFF
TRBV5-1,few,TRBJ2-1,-,TGCGCCAGCACTGCGGCTACTTACAATGAGCAGTTCTTC,CASTAATYNEQFF
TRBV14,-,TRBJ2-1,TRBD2,TGTGCCAGCAGCCAAGCAATTAGCGGGAGGGATTACAATGAGCAGTTCTTC,CASSQAISGRDYNEQFF
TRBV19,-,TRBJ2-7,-,TGTGCCAGTAGTTTGGGGCAGCGAACCCCATCCTACGAGCAGTACTTC,CASSLGQRTPSYEQYF